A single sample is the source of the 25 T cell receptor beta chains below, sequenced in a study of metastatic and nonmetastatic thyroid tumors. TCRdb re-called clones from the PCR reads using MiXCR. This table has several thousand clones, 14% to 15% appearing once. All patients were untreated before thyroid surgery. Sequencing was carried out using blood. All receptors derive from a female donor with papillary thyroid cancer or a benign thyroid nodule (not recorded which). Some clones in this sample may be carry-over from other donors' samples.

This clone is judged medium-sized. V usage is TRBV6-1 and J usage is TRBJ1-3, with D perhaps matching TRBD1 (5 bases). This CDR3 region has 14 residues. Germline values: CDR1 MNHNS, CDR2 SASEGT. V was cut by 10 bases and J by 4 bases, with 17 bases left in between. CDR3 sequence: CATSLGGSGNTIYF. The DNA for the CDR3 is TGTGCCACGTCCTTGGGGGGGTCCGGAAACACCATATATTTT.

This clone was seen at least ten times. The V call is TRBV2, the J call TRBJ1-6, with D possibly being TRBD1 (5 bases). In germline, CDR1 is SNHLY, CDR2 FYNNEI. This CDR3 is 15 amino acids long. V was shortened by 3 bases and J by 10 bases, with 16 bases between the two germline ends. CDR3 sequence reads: CASSDAGGTESPLHF. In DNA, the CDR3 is TGTGCCAGCAGTGACGCCGGGGGAACAGAGTCACCCCTCCACTTT.

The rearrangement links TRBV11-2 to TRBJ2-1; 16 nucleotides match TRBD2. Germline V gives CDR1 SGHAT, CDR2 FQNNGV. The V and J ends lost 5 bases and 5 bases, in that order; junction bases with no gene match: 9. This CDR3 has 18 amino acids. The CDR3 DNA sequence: TGTGCCAGCAGCGCCGGATTGGGACTAGCGGGGGGGGACAATGAGCAGTTCTTC. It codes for CASSAGLGLAGGDNEQFF.

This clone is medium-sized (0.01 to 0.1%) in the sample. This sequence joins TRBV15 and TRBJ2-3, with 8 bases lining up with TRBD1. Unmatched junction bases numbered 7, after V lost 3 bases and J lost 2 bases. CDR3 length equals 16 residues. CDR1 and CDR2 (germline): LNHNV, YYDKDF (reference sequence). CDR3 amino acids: CATSSRKDRDTDTQYF. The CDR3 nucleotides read TGTGCCACCAGCAGCCGAAAGGACAGGGACACAGATACGCAGTATTTT.

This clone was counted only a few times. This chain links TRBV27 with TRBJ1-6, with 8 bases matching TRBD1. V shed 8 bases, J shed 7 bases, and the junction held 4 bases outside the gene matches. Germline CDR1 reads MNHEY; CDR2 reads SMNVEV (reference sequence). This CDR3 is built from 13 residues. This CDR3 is CASGQGANSPLHF. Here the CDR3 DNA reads TGTGCCAGCGGGCAGGGGGCAAATTCACCCCTCCACTTT.

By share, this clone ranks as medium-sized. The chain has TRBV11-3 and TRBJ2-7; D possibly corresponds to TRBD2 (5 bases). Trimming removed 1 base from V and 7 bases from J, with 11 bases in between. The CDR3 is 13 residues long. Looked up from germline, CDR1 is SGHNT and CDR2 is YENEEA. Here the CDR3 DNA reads TGTGCCAGCAGCTTAGCGCGGGTAGGGGAGCAGTACTTC. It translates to CASSLARVGEQYF.

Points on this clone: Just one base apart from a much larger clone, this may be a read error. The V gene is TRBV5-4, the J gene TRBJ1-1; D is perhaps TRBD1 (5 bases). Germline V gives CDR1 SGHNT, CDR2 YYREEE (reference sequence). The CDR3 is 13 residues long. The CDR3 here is CASSFVEGAESFF. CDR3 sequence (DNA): TGTGCCAGCAGCTTTGTTGAAGGGGCTGAATCTTTCTTT.

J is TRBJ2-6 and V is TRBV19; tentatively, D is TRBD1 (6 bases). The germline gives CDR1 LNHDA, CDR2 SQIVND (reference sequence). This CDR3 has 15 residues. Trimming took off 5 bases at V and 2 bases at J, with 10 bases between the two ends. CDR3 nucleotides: TGTGCCAGTAGTCCAAACAGGGCTGGGGCCAACGTCCTGACTTTC. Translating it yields CASSPNRAGANVLTF.

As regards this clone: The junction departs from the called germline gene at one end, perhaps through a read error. CDR3 DNA sequence: TGCAGTGCTACCCCCGTGGGGGGCACCTACGAGCATTACTTC. Translated, it gives CSATPVGGTYEHYF. V gene TRBV20-1 combines with J gene TRBJ2-7; the D gene could be TRBD1 or TRBD2 (6 bases each). From germline, CDR1 is DFQATT and CDR2 SNEGSKA (reference sequence). The CDR3 is 14 amino acids.

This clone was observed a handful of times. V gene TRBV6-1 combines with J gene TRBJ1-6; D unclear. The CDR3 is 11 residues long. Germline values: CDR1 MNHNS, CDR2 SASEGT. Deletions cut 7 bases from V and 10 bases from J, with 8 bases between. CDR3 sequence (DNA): TGTGCCAGCACCAGTGGCTCACCCCTCCACTTT. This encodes CASTSGSPLHF.

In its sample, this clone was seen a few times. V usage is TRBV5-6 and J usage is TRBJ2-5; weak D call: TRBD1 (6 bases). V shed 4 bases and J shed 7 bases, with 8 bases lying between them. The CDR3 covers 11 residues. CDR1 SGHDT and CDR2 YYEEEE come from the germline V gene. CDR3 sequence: CASSEGGTQYF. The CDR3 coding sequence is TGTGCCAGCAGCGAAGGGGGGACCCAGTACTTC.

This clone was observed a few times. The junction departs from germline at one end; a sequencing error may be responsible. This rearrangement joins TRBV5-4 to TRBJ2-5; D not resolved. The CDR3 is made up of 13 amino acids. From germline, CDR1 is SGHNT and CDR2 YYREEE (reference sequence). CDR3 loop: CSSSQTDQETQYF. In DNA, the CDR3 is TGTTCCAGCAGCCAAACAGATCAAGAGACCCAGTACTTC.

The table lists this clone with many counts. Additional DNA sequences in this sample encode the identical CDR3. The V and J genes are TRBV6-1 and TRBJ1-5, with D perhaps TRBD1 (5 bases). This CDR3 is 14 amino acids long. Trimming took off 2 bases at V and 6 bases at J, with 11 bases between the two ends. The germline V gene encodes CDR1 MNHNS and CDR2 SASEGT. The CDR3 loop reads CASSEQVGGQPQHF. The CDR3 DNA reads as TGTGCCAGCAGTGAACAGGTCGGGGGTCAGCCCCAGCATTTT.

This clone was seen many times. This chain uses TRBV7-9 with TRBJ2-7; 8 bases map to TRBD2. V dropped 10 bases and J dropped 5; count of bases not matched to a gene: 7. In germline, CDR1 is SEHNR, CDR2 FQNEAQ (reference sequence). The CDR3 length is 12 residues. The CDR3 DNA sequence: TGTGCCACCCGGGAGGGCCTCGACGAGCAGTACTTC. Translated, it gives CATREGLDEQYF.

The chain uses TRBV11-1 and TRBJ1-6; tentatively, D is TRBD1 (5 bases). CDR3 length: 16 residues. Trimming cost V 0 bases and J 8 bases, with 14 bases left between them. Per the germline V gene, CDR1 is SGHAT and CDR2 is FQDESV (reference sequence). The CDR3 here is CASSLAGDLRYSPLHF. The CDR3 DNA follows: TGTGCCAGCAGCTTAGCAGGGGATTTGCGTTATTCACCCCTCCACTTT.

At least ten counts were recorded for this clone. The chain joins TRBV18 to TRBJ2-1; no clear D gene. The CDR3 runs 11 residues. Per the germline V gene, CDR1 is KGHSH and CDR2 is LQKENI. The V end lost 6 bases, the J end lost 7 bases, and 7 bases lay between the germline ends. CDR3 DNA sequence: TGTGCCAGCTCCTATGAGAATGAGCAGTTCTTC. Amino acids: CASSYENEQFF.

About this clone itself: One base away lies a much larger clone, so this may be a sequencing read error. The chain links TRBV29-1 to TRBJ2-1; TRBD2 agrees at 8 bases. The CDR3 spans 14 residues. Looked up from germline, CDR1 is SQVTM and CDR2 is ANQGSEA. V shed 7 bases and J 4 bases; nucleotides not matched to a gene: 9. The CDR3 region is CSALERGRYNEQFF. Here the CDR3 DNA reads TGCAGCGCCCTCGAGCGGGGGCGTTACAATGAGCAGTTCTTC.

The CDR3 here is CAWSIPRQVLWGYTF. CDR3 nucleotides: TGTGCCTGGAGTATACCGCGACAGGTACTCTGGGGCTACACCTTC. The chain combines TRBV30 with TRBJ1-2, with D possibly being TRBD1 (6 bases). The ends were cut back, 2 bases at V and 8 bases at J, with 21 bases in the middle. Germline CDR1 is GTSNPN and CDR2 is SVGIG (reference sequence). The CDR3 consists of 15 residues.

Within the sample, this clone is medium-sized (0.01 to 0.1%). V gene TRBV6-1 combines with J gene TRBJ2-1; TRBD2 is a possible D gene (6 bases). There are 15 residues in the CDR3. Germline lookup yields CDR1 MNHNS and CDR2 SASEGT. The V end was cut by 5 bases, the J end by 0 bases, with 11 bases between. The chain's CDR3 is CASSIRGSSYNEQFF. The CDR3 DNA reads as TGTGCCAGCAGTATCCGGGGGAGCTCCTACAATGAGCAGTTCTTC.

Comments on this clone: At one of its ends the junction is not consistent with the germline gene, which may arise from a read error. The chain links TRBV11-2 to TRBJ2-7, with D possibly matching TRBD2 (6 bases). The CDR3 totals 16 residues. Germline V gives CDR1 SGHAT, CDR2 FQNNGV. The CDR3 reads CASILERARTVYDQYF. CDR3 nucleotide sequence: TGTGCCAGCATCTTAGAGCGGGCTAGAACCGTCTACGATCAGTACTTC.

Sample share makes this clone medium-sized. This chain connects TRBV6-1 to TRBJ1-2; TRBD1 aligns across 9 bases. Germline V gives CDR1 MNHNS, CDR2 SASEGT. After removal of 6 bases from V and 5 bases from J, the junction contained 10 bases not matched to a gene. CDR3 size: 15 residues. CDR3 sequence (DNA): TGTGCCAGCAGGTGGACAGGGGAAAGATTATATGGCTACACCTTC. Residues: CASRWTGERLYGYTF.

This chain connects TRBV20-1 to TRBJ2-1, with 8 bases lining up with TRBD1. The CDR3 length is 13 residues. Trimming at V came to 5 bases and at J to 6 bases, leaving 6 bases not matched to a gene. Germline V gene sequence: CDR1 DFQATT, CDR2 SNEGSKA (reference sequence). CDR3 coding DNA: TGCAGTGCTGCGGACAGGGACTTCAATGAGCAGTTCTTC. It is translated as CSAADRDFNEQFF.

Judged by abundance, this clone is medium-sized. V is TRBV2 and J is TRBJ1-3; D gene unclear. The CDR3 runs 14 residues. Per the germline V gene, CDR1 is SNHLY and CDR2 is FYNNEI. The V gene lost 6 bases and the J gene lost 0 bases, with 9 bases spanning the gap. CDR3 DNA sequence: TGTGCCAGCAGGCAAGAGAGCTCTGGAAACACCATATATTTT. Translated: CASRQESSGNTIYF.

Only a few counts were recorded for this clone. CDR3 DNA: TGTGCCAGCAACTCGGGACAGGGGGAAGCTTTCTTT. This encodes CASNSGQGEAFF. The chain couples TRBV7-3 to TRBJ1-1; 10 nucleotides match TRBD1. Unmatched junction bases numbered 4, after V lost 7 bases and J lost 8 bases. The length of the CDR3 is 12 residues. Germline V gene data show CDR1 as SGHTA and CDR2 as FQGTGA.

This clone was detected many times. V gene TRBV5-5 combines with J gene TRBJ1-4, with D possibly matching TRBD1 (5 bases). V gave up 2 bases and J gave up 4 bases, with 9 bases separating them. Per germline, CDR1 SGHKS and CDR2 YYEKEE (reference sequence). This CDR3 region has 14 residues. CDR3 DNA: TGTGCCAGCAGCTTAAGCGGGGGTAATGAAAAACTGTTTTTT. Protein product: CASSLSGGNEKLFF.